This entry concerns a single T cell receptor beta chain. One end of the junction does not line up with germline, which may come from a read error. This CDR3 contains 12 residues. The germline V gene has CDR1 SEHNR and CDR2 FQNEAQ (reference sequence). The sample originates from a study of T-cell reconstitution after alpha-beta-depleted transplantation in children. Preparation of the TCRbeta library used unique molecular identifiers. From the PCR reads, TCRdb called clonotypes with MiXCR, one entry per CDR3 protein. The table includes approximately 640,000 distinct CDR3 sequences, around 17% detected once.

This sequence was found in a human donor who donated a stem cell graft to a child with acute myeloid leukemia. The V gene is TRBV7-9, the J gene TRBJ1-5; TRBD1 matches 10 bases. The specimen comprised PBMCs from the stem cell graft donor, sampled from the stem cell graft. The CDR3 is CASSLGQGTQNF. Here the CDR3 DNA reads TGTGCCAGCAGCCTGGGACAGGGGACACAAAACTTT.